The present T cell receptor beta chain was sequenced within a study of blood T cell repertoires in COVID-19 (dated by TCRdb to 2018 to 2020). Study-wide context: Samples from collaborators originated in the United States, Italy and Spain and spanned both the acute and convalescent phases of COVID-19. Where available, HLA class I and class II types were taken from metadata supplied by the sample provider and were not determined by assay-based typing. Sample metadata almost always included a de-identified subject ID, COVID-19 status, age in years and sex. Deeply sampled blood TCRbeta repertoires from subjects exposed to, actively infected with, or recovered from COVID-19 were included in the dataset. The material from the prospective study consisted of cDNA or gDNA derived from T cells, B-cell-depleted T cells, or PBMCs. The samples were drawn from two sources: the first 160 participants of the ongoing ImmuneRACE study, and some 1,300 subjects contributed by 6 global collaborators. The repertoires were released in a freely available public database intended as a resource for research on the immune response to SARS-CoV-2.

Whole blood was collected in K2EDTA tubes by collaborating institutions according to the institutions' own protocols. For TCRbeta analysis, collaborator samples were shipped as frozen whole blood, as isolated PBMCs, or as DNA extracted from either sample type. Overall results and qualifications from the work: The amount of clinical and demographic metadata varied by source and participant and was provided uncurated.

A word on this clone: Its target antigen remains unknown. No much larger clone is present one base from it, and per-base qualities are unavailable.

TCRbeta CDR3 regions were amplified from genomic DNA by means of the immunoSEQ Assay, a bias-controlled multiplex PCR. As for the original processing: The number of nucleated cells in each sample was estimated from the amplification of reference gene primers within the assay. To quantify the absolute abundance of each unique TCRbeta CDR3 rearrangement, sequence reads were collapsed and filtered. For each sample, productive Simpson clonality was calculated as the square root of Simpson's diversity index over productive rearrangements. Imported from immuneACCESS, the table was reduced by TCRdb to in-frame sequences with V and J called. These copies leave out some clones; in studies compared against another copy, an unresolved V gene accounts for under half, and the cause of the remainder is not known. Clonal size and the V and J genes are those of that table, whereas D and trimming came from the DNA. The sample records some 50,000 clones, around four fifths of which are singletons. The ten largest clones take up around 6% of the sample.

V is pruned by 6 bases and J by 7 bases, leaving 5 bases of the junction without a gene match. Counted from cysteine to phenylalanine, this CDR3 has 13 amino acids. The sequence is cut down to CDR3 DNA, 39 bases in frame from base 1. The germline V gene (reference sequence) yields LNHDA for CDR1 and SQIVND for CDR2. The sequence came from a woman older than 75 with acute or convalescent COVID-19. The V and J segments used are TRBV19 and TRBJ1-5; the central 8 bases match TRBD1. The sequencing sample was made of peripheral blood. The CDR3 region: CASSLDREQPQHF. The nucleotides are TGTGCCAGTAGCTTGGACAGGGAACAGCCCCAGCATTTT.